The source of this TCR beta chain is a study of tumor-infiltrating lymphocytes in primary liver carcinoma. Study-wide background: Surgeons treated the primary liver carcinoma of the patients by surgical resection.

Broader study findings: Blood's top-250-clone fraction was significantly lower than that of tumors (p = 0.039).

TCR beta cDNA was reverse-transcribed from about 500 ng of total RNA. The reaction used a constant-region primer and ProtoScript II reverse transcriptase. For TCR beta, libraries were produced by three nested multiplex PCR rounds using slightly modified ARM-PCR. It was with TRBV1-TRBV30 forward primers and a C-beta reverse primer that the first two PCR rounds were run, at roughly 10 cycles each. TCRdb re-derived calls from the multiplex PCR reads in MiXCR, one entry per CDR3 protein. The table has approximately 330,000 distinct CDR3 sequences, about two thirds seen once; the top ten hold 5.5% to 8%. Unsorted whole blood supplied the blood RNA, and germline DNA was isolated too. As to this clonotype: Its matching antigen is unknown. The final CDR3 position lacks the conserved phenylalanine or tryptophan, pointing to a likely read error.

Germline CDR1 reads SGHAT; CDR2 reads FQNNGV. The CDR3 totals 14 residues. Trimming shortened V by 1 base and J by 2 bases, and 8 bases separated the two germline ends. What was sequenced was peripheral blood. The sequence came from a man in his forties with primary liver carcinoma and hepatitis B virus infection. This chain uses TRBV11-2 with TRBJ1-1, with D maybe TRBD1 (5 bases). The CDR3 loop is CASSLGGVNTEAFL. The CDR3 DNA reads as TGTGCCAGCAGCTTAGGGGGGGTAAACACTGAAGCTTTCCTT.